These 14 T cell receptor beta chains were sequenced from one sample in a study of cytotoxic CD8 clonotypes in ibrutinib-treated CLL. The assay was immunoSEQ multiplex PCR, and TCRdb's table has in-frame clones only and misses some. The sample has about 140,000 clones, approximately 75% seen once; the top ten hold less than 30%. Specimen: PBMCs, collected after 12 months of ibrutinib treatment. The source is a human donor with chronic lymphocytic leukemia.

This clone was seen a single time. V and J are TRBV19 and TRBJ1-3; D remains ambiguous. Germline-derived CDR1 and CDR2 are LNHDA and SQIVND (reference sequence). V was clipped by 3 bases and J by 8 bases, with 26 bases between them. The CDR3 length is 18 residues. The DNA for the CDR3 is TGTGCCAGTAGTATTGACTTCGGATCCAAAAATTTAGTAGACACCATATATTTT. Translated: CASSIDFGSKNLVDTIYF.

The chain's CDR3 is CASSSSRHPDTQYF. The CDR3 region has the DNA TGTGCCAGCAGCTCCAGCCGCCACCCAGATACGCAGTATTTT. The V call is TRBV7-2, the J call TRBJ2-3, with D unclear. V was trimmed by 4 bases and J by 4 bases, leaving 12 bases between them. This CDR3 has 14 residues. Looked up from germline, CDR1 is SGHTA and CDR2 is FQGNSA.

For the CDR3, the DNA is TGTGCCTGGAGTGTACTTGGGACAGGGAACGAGCAGTTCTTC. This codes for CAWSVLGTGNEQFF. The V and J genes are TRBV30 and TRBJ2-1; TRBD1 matches 9 bases. From germline, CDR1 is GTSNPN and CDR2 SVGIG (reference sequence). The junction had 7 bases not matched to a gene; V was cut back by 0 bases and J by 10 bases. CDR3 length: 14 amino acids.

This clone came up a few times. The CDR3 DNA reads as TGTGCCAGCAGTATGACAGGGGTAGAGGGCTATGGCTACACCTTC. As protein: CASSMTGVEGYGYTF. This sequence joins TRBV27 and TRBJ1-2; 8 nucleotides line up with TRBD1. Germline V lookup: CDR1 MNHEY, CDR2 SMNVEV (reference sequence). V gave up 5 bases and J gave up 4 bases; unmatched junction bases: 9. The CDR3 consists of 15 residues.

The chain couples TRBV4-1 to TRBJ1-3; D is unclear. In germline, CDR1 is MGHRA, CDR2 YSYEKL. CDR3 length equals 15 residues. V lost 2 bases and J 4 bases, leaving 12 bases between the germline ends. The CDR3 bases are TGCGCCAGCAGCCAATGGTCGGACTTGGGAAACACCATATATTTT. Its protein product is CASSQWSDLGNTIYF.

The V gene is TRBV29-1, the J gene TRBJ2-1, with D perhaps TRBD2 (5 bases). There are 12 residues in the CDR3. Germline V gives CDR1 SQVTM, CDR2 ANQGSEA. V lost 3 bases and J 7 bases, leaving 10 bases between the germline ends. This CDR3 is CSVDLARNEQFF. The DNA of the CDR3 is TGCAGCGTTGATCTAGCCAGGAATGAGCAGTTCTTC.

This clone has only a few counts. The rearrangement links TRBV6-5 to TRBJ1-2, with a tentative D call TRBD1 (5 bases). The CDR3 totals 14 residues. CDR1 MNHEY and CDR2 SVGAGI come from the germline V gene. V lost 6 bases and J lost 7, with 18 bases in between. The CDR3 DNA sequence: TGTGCCAGCAGCTACGGAGGGGCCATGGGTGGCTACACCTTC. Its protein product is CASSYGGAMGGYTF.

The chain is built from TRBV6-5 and TRBJ1-2; 10 positions agree with TRBD1. This CDR3 is 14 amino acids long. The germline V gene has CDR1 MNHEY and CDR2 SVGAGI. After removal of 7 bases from V and 2 bases from J, the junction contained 4 bases not matched to a gene. CDR3 amino acids: CASIRQGANYGYTF. The DNA of the CDR3 is TGTGCCAGCATCAGACAGGGGGCAAACTATGGCTACACCTTC.

This clone has a single count. The chain uses TRBV6-5 and TRBJ2-1; TRBD2 matches at 13 bases. The germline gives CDR1 MNHEY, CDR2 SVGAGI. V lost 5 bases and J lost 6; bases outside the gene matches: 1. The CDR3 covers 14 residues. The DNA for the CDR3 is TGTGCCAGCAGTAGGACTAGCGGGAGCAATGAGCAGTTCTTC. Its protein product is CASSRTSGSNEQFF.

V and J are TRBV19 and TRBJ2-4; 7 bases fit TRBD1. This CDR3 contains 14 residues. Germline V gene sequence: CDR1 LNHDA, CDR2 SQIVND (reference sequence). V lost 5 bases and J lost 4; bases outside the gene matches: 5. The CDR3 is CASSLTGAKNIQYF. CDR3 sequence (DNA): TGTGCCAGTAGTCTTACAGGGGCTAAAAACATTCAGTACTTC.

The V call is TRBV4-3, the J call TRBJ2-3; 9 bases align to TRBD2. Germline trimming cut 1 base from V and 2 bases from J; bases unmatched to any gene: 7. The CDR3 loop spans 17 amino acids. The germline V gene has CDR1 LGHNA and CDR2 YSLEER. The CDR3 loop is CASSQAGLAGYTDTQYF. The CDR3 coding sequence is TGCGCCAGCAGCCAAGCGGGGCTAGCGGGGTACACAGATACGCAGTATTTT.

This sequence joins TRBV19 and TRBJ1-1; no clear D. Per germline, CDR1 LNHDA and CDR2 SQIVND (reference sequence). V was clipped by 1 base and J by 0 bases, with 6 bases between them. The CDR3 loop spans 14 amino acids. The DNA for the CDR3 is TGTGCCAGTAGTATAGTCGGCCTGAACACTGAAGCTTTCTTT. Its protein is CASSIVGLNTEAFF. Full variable domain (missing parts from reference TRBV19 and TRBJ1-1): DGGITQSPKYLFRKEGQNVTLSCEQNLNHDAMYWYRQDPGQGLRLIYYSQIVNDFQKGDIAEGYSVSREKKESFPLTVTSAQKNPTAFYLCASSIVGLNTEAFFGQGTRLTVV.

This rearrangement joins TRBV11-3 to TRBJ2-1; a weak D match, TRBD2 (6 bases). CDR1 and CDR2 from the germline V gene are SGHNT and YENEEA. V shed 5 bases and J shed 7 bases, with 12 bases lying between them. The CDR3 runs to 13 residues. Here the CDR3 reads CASSLARLNEQFF. The CDR3 region has the DNA TGTGCCAGCAGCCTAGCGCGGTTAAATGAGCAGTTCTTC. Together with reference TRBV11-3 and TRBJ2-1, the CDR3 gives the full variable domain: EAGVVQSPRYKIIEKKQPVAFWCNPISGHNTLYWYLQNLGQGPELLIRYENEEAVDDSQLPKDRFSAERLKGVDSTLKIQPAELGDSAVYLCASSLARLNEQFFGPGTRLTVL.

This rearrangement joins TRBV5-1 to TRBJ2-7; 7 nucleotides align to TRBD1. CDR1 and CDR2 (germline): SGHRS, YFSETQ. V gave up 1 base and J gave up 0 bases; unmatched junction bases: 4. This CDR3 is 15 amino acids long. In DNA form, the CDR3 reads TGCGCCAGCAGCTTGCGAGGGGACAGCTCCTACGAGCAGTACTTC. Translating it yields CASSLRGDSSYEQYF. Full variable domain (remainder filled in from reference TRBV5-1 and TRBJ2-7): KAGVTQTPRYLIKTRGQQVTLSCSPISGHRSVSWYQQTPGQGLQFLFEYFSETQRNKGNFPGRFSGRQFSNSRSEMNVSTLELGDSALYLCASSLRGDSSYEQYFGPGTRLTVT.